Presented here are 18 T cell receptor beta chains from one specimen sequenced in a study of cytomegalovirus exposure and HLA in healthy donors. The PCR contained 60 Vbeta and 13 Jbeta primers. Assay: immunoSEQ multiplex PCR; the TCRdb copy retains only in-frame clones and omits some. This table has roughly 99,000 clones, about 80% appearing once. The sequencing input was PBMCs. The source of these receptors is a man aged 55 to 70 in good health and CMV-seropositive.

The J gene is TRBJ1-2, the V gene TRBV7-2; the D gene is possibly TRBD1 (5 bases). Trimming took off 1 base at V and 4 bases at J, with 10 bases between the two ends. CDR3 length equals 14 residues. The germline V gene has CDR1 SGHTA and CDR2 FQGNSA. The CDR3 sequence: CASSLEVGPYGYTF. CDR3 nucleotides: TGTGCCAGCAGCTTAGAAGTGGGGCCCTATGGCTACACCTTC.

The chain has TRBV5-1 and TRBJ2-5; 10 positions agree with TRBD2. V lost 4 bases and J lost 13; bases outside the gene matches: 7. This CDR3 region has 12 residues. CDR1 and CDR2 (germline): SGHRS, YFSETQ. CDR3 loop: CASSTGTSDTYF. The CDR3 DNA is TGCGCCAGCAGCACCGGGACTAGCGATACGTACTTC.

The rearrangement links TRBV25-1 to TRBJ2-5; the D gene is possibly TRBD1 (6 bases). V was trimmed by 8 bases and J by 4 bases, leaving 17 bases between them. This CDR3 contains 14 residues. From germline, CDR1 is MGHDK and CDR2 SYGVNS. CDR3 nucleotide sequence: TGTGCCAGCGGAACCCCACAGGGAGTAGAGACCCAGTACTTC. It encodes CASGTPQGVETQYF. Full variable domain (missing parts from reference TRBV25-1 and TRBJ2-5): EADIYQTPRYLVIGTGKKITLECSQTMGHDKMYWYQQDPGMELHLIHYSYGVNSTEKGDLSSESTVSRIRTEHFPLTLESARPSHTSQYLCASGTPQGVETQYFGPGTRLLVL.

V and J are TRBV5-1 and TRBJ2-7, with TRBD2 matching over 8 bases. CDR1 is SGHRS and CDR2 is YFSETQ in the germline V gene. The CDR3 is 14 amino acids. The trim removed 7 bases at V and 4 bases at J, leaving 10 bases unmatched. CDR3 loop: CASRRGGADYEQYF. The CDR3 nucleotides are TGCGCCAGCCGTCGGGGGGGCGCGGATTACGAGCAGTACTTC.

This chain uses TRBV15 with TRBJ2-7, with D hard to call. Germline CDR1 LNHNV, CDR2 YYDKDF (reference sequence). The CDR3 runs 14 residues. The germline V and J ends were trimmed by 2 bases and 5 bases, with 13 bases remaining between them. The chain's CDR3 is CATSRYSGIDEQYF. Here the CDR3 DNA reads TGTGCCACCAGCAGATACTCGGGTATCGACGAGCAGTACTTC.

The chain combines TRBV4-3 with TRBJ2-5; D might be TRBD1 (5 bases). The J call could be wrong; TRBJ2-7 is a better fit for the DNA end. The CDR3 covers 15 residues. Germline V lookup: CDR1 LGHNA, CDR2 YSLEER. The CDR3 here is CASSQGTSFSYEQYF. The CDR3 DNA reads TGCGCCAGCAGCCAAGGGACATCCTTCTCCTACGAGCAGTACTTC.

The chain has TRBV7-2 and TRBJ2-7; D gene uncertain. The V end lost 4 bases, the J end lost 2 bases, and 3 bases lay between the germline ends. The CDR3 is 11 amino acids. Germline-derived CDR1 and CDR2 are SGHTA and FQGNSA. CDR3 in DNA: TGTGCCAGCAGCTCCACCTACGAGCAGTACTTC. It is translated as CASSSTYEQYF.

The J gene is TRBJ2-5, the V gene TRBV6-6, with 9 bases identical to TRBD2. The better agreement between TRBJ2-7 and the DNA end casts doubt on the J call. The germline CDR1 and CDR2 sequences are MNHNY and SVGAGI (reference sequence). This CDR3 comprises 15 residues. CDR3 nucleotides: TGTGCCAGCAGTCCCCTAGCGGGGCTCTCCTACGAGCAGTACTTC. It specifies CASSPLAGLSYEQYF.

The chain employs TRBV9 and TRBJ2-7, with TRBD1 matching over 8 bases. V was clipped by 0 bases and J by 2 bases; unmatched bases: 1. The V gene's germline CDR1 is SGDLS and CDR2 YYNGEE. The CDR3 loop spans 14 amino acids. The CDR3 here is CASSVGTGPYEQYF. CDR3 sequence (DNA): TGTGCCAGCAGCGTAGGGACAGGGCCCTACGAGCAGTACTTC.

CDR3 amino acids: CASSSGQAAINEKLFF. Here the CDR3 DNA reads TGTGCCAGCAGCTCCGGACAGGCAGCCATTAATGAAAAACTGTTTTTT. The J gene is TRBJ1-4, the V gene TRBV2, with 7 bases fitting TRBD1. Germline V gene sequence: CDR1 SNHLY, CDR2 FYNNEI. This CDR3 is 16 amino acids long. Germline trimming cut 6 bases from V and 4 bases from J; bases unmatched to any gene: 11.

Only a few counts were recorded for this clone. The genes are TRBV7-2 and TRBJ2-5; TRBD2 might be the D (6 bases). Germline CDR1 reads SGHTA; CDR2 reads FQGNSA. V was shortened by 5 bases and J by 1 base, with 14 bases between the two germline ends. This CDR3 is 15 amino acids long. The CDR3 reads CASSRGRGGQETQYF. Written as DNA, the CDR3 is TGTGCCAGCAGCCGTGGAAGGGGAGGCCAAGAGACCCAGTACTTC.

This chain links TRBV30 with TRBJ1-6; 7 bases are a match to TRBD1. The germline gives CDR1 GTSNPN, CDR2 SVGIG (reference sequence). The CDR3 runs 15 residues. Unmatched junction bases numbered 9, after V lost 1 base and J lost 9 bases. The CDR3 reads CAWSAPGQGVSPLHF. CDR3 nucleotide sequence: TGTGCCTGGAGTGCTCCAGGGCAGGGGGTTTCACCCCTCCACTTT.

The chain carries TRBV7-9 and TRBJ1-1; 7 bases align to TRBD1. V dropped 7 bases and J dropped 3; count of bases not matched to a gene: 11. Germline lookup yields CDR1 SEHNR and CDR2 FQNEAQ (reference sequence). The CDR3 sequence is 15 residues long. As DNA, the CDR3 is TGTGCCAGCACCAAAGCAGGGGGGCCCTACACTGAAGCTTTCTTT. This gives the protein CASTKAGGPYTEAFF.

The rearrangement uses TRBV27 and TRBJ2-1; 11 bases map to TRBD2. CDR1 MNHEY and CDR2 SMNVEV come from the germline V gene (reference sequence). The CDR3 is 15 residues long. Trimming took 2 bases from V and 7 from J; bases not matched to a gene: 4. The CDR3 nucleotides are TGTGCCAGCAGTTTAGTAGCGGGGGGGCTAAATGAGCAGTTCTTC. It codes for CASSLVAGGLNEQFF.

The V and J genes are TRBV27 and TRBJ2-7; D may be TRBD1 (6 bases). Trimming cost V 5 bases and J 1 base, with 18 bases left between them. Germline CDR1 MNHEY, CDR2 SMNVEV (reference sequence). CDR3 length equals 16 residues. CDR3 amino acids: CASSRRDTLRSYEQYF. The CDR3 DNA sequence: TGTGCCAGCAGTCGCCGGGACACCCTAAGATCCTACGAGCAGTACTTC.

The V gene is TRBV10-2, the J gene TRBJ1-1, with D possibly TRBD1 on 5 matching bases. V lost 7 bases and J lost 1, with 10 bases in between. Germline assignment: CDR1 WSHSY and CDR2 SAAADI. This CDR3 contains 13 residues. The CDR3 region is CASKTERNTEAFF. The CDR3 bases are TGCGCCAGCAAGACAGAGAGGAACACTGAAGCTTTCTTT.

The chain recombines TRBV15 with TRBJ2-6; no reliable D call. This CDR3 is 15 amino acids long. V lost 5 bases and J 0 bases, leaving 8 bases between the germline ends. The V gene's germline CDR1 is LNHNV and CDR2 YYDKDF (reference sequence). The CDR3 loop reads CATSRAFSGANVLTF. CDR3 nucleotides: TGTGCCACCAGCCGAGCGTTCTCTGGGGCCAACGTCCTGACTTTC.

The chain uses TRBV2 and TRBJ1-3; perhaps TRBD1 as D (6 bases). The CDR3 runs 16 residues. V gave up 2 bases and J gave up 1 base, with 12 bases separating them. Germline V gene lookup returns CDR1 SNHLY and CDR2 FYNNEI. CDR3 residues: CASSENFGQSGNTIYF. The DNA of the CDR3 is TGTGCCAGCAGTGAAAATTTTGGACAGTCTGGAAACACCATATATTTT.